The rows below give T cell receptor beta chains drawn from one sample of a study of T-cell reconstitution after alpha-beta-depleted transplantation in children. One entry per CDR3 protein results from TCRdb running MiXCR on the PCR reads. The repertoire includes a few hundred thousand distinct CDR3 sequences, around 16% of them detected once, and over 3% sits in the top ten. Sample: PBMCs from the stem cell graft donor, taken from the stem cell graft. These receptors were obtained from a human donor who donated a stem cell graft to a child with acute lymphoblastic leukemia. CDR3s leave out the opening cysteine and the closing phenylalanine or tryptophan.

j_call v_call cdr3_length cdr3_aa
TRBJ1-4 TRBV5-1 12 ASSSGQGGEKLF
TRBJ2-1 TRBV9 12 ASSVVPSGNEQF
TRBJ1-2 TRBV27 13 ASSYTGGRGYGYT
TRBJ2-1 TRBV7-9 13 ASSLGLAIHNEQF
TRBJ2-3 TRBV11-2 13 ASSLAAGLTDTQY
TRBJ1-2 TRBV10-3 10 AAASANYGYT
TRBJ2-7 TRBV6-5 14 ASTLIGWDSAYEQY
TRBJ2-6 TRBV7-9 14 ASRGQASSGANVLT
TRBJ2-7 TRBV6-5 14 ASSYGRQASGYEQY
TRBJ2-7 TRBV25-1 12 ASSKSGSSYEQY
TRBJ2-7 TRBV6-5 13 ASSYSRGGLYEQY
TRBJ1-3 TRBV5-1 14 ASSNRTGGTGNTIY
TRBJ2-7 TRBV20-1 12 SAGPDSVGYEQY
TRBJ2-5 TRBV6-6 10 ASSAVRGTQY
TRBJ1-1 TRBV6-2/TRBV6-3 12 ASSSPAEDTEAF
TRBJ2-1 TRBV19 10 ASSIVGDEQF
TRBJ1-1 TRBV5-1 13 ASSPTGGGNTEAF
TRBJ1-1 TRBV7-9 15 ASFFGGPEHMNTEAF
TRBJ2-7 TRBV6-2/TRBV6-3 13 ASSYLETGPYEQY
TRBJ2-3 TRBV25-1 14 ASSEFSSGVTDTQY
TRBJ2-7 TRBV11-2 14 ASSLDRGHRTYEQY
TRBJ1-1 TRBV7-9 12 ASSSQGRGTEAF
TRBJ2-7 TRBV4-2 15 ASSQEETSGVRYEQY
TRBJ2-5 TRBV6-5 14 ASSYATAGGFETQY
TRBJ2-7 TRBV4-1 17 ASSQDTARGVSISYEQY
TRBJ2-1 TRBV5-1 15 ASSLVIRGQVGNEQF
TRBJ1-1 TRBV29-1 12 SVGPEGWNTEAF
TRBJ2-5 TRBV7-3 12 ASSLMGGQETQY
TRBJ2-7 TRBV6-1 13 ASSLGDKSSYEQY
TRBJ2-1 TRBV29-1 12 SVEGTGFNNEQF
TRBJ2-2 TRBV5-6 12 ASSLVGRAGELF
TRBJ2-3 TRBV12-3/TRBV12-4 12 ASSILVASGTQY
TRBJ2-7 TRBV7-6 12 ASSLLTGGYEQY
TRBJ2-3 TRBV12-3/TRBV12-4 12 ASSSGLVADTQY
TRBJ2-1 TRBV20-1 14 SARDPGGPSYNEQF
TRBJ2-7 TRBV3-1 16 ASSQGRDRSSRYYEQY
TRBJ1-2 TRBV29-1 11 SAMTGVVYGYT
TRBJ1-5 TRBV20-1 13 SAGITGWSNQPQH
TRBJ1-2 TRBV7-3 11 ASSLSTGDGYT
TRBJ2-1 TRBV5-1 13 ASSLAFTSGGEQF
TRBJ2-7 TRBV5-5 10 ASYHGTYEQY
TRBJ2-7 TRBV4-2 11 ASSPVLPYEQY
TRBJ1-3 TRBV25-1 13 ASRGYPLSGNTIY